This TCR beta chain was recovered during a study of T cells of healthy individuals (dated by TCRdb to the late 2010s). This clonotype has a count of ten or more. This receptor's antigen is unknown. No clone much larger than this one lies a single base away; base qualities are absent. The library was obtained by 5' RACE. Sequencing was carried out with an Illumina MiSeq. In TCRdb, the public reads were trimmed at Q25 with fastp and aligned with MiXCR, with productive beta chains retained. One record per CDR3 amino acid sequence lists the most common genes and DNA. For this sample there are about 96,000 distinct CDR3 sequences; roughly 15% appear just once. Under 7.5% of the sample is taken by the ten largest. The clonotype originates from a human donor in good health.

CDR3 region: CSVEDPSTDTQYF. The sequenced DNA is TGCAGCGTTGAAGACCCTAGCACAGATACGCAGTATTTT. The sequence joins TRBV29-1 to TRBJ2-3; the D segment cannot be called with confidence. The CDR3 has 13 amino acids, counting the end cysteine and phenylalanine. Here the CDR3 DNA is all that survives: 39 bases in frame from base 1. As encoded in the germline V gene, CDR1 is SQVTM while CDR2 is ANQGSEA. V loses 0 bases, J loses 0 bases, and the germline ends lie 4 bases apart.